The present T cell receptor beta chain was sequenced within a study of vaccination and CD4 T cells after COVID-19 (dated by TCRdb to between 2021 and 2024). Some background on the complete study: SARS-CoV-2 positivity had been established in the convalescent patients by nasal swab PCR, and mild disease was recorded in about 9 of these patients and severe disease in one. The convalescent cohort comprised six males and four females, including two Hispanic individuals, seven Caucasians, two Asians and one multiracial person. Each participant got two doses of either the Pfizer-BioNTech BNT162b2 vaccine (n=8) or the Moderna mRNA-1273 vaccine (n=2). Post-COVID blood samples from convalescent patients were collected a median of around 110 days after diagnosis, with a range of 35 to 161 days. Post-vaccine blood samples were collected a median of about 66 days after the second vaccine dose, ranging from about 13 to 241 days. The cultures were stimulated with overlapping spike peptide pools from SARS-CoV-2 and from the common cold coronaviruses HCoV-NL63, HCoV-OC43 and HCoV-229E. Control cultures used a CEFX viral epitope pool as positive control, an HIV-1 Nef peptide pool as negative control, or no peptide. In over 8 COVID-19 convalescent patients and several infection-naive healthy vaccine recipients, the spike-specific CD4+ TCR repertoire before mRNA vaccination was compared with the repertoire after mRNA vaccination. General study outcomes and caveats: In convalescent patients, a median around 86% of post-vaccine SARS-CoV-2-reactive clones were detected only after vaccination, suggesting vaccine-specific priming. In convalescent patients, nearly all vaccine-specific clones (304 of 307) were found to be mono-reactive for SARS-CoV-2 spike rather than cross-reactive with common cold coronaviruses. The number of convalescent patients in the study was relatively small, and the study did not examine early timepoints following natural infection. An increase in the median number of SARS-CoV-2-reactive clonotypes from approximately 23 after infection to about 39 after vaccination was observed, but the change was not found to be significant.

The treatment or condition label on this specimen signifies: roughly ten-day PBMC culture with coronavirus spike peptide pools or control peptides (ViraFEST assay). The study used the ViraFEST assay, which expanded antigen-specific T cells with peptide pools and then identified expanded clonotypes by TCR sequencing. The positive SARS-CoV-2 PCR tests of the convalescent patients were dated from March to December 2020, before the Alpha, Beta and Delta variants emerged in the United States. PBMCs were cultured at around 2 million per well in IMDM supplemented with approximately 5% human AB serum and about 10 IU/ml IL-2, with approximately 9.5 ug/ml peptide pools added. On days 3 and 7, half of the culture medium was replaced with fresh IL-2-containing medium. Once the cells had been in culture for roughly 10 days, the EasySep CD4+ T cell isolation kit was used to isolate CD4+ T cells by negative selection. Ficoll-Paque Plus gradient centrifugation was used to isolate PBMCs from whole blood, and the isolated PBMCs were then either used fresh or cryopreserved at -140C. Culture conditions were generally each tested in triplicate wells.

The protocol used for the library was PCR. DNA from cultured CD4+ T cells underwent TCR sequencing with the Oncomine TCR Beta short-read assay at the Johns Hopkins FTIC core. The QIAamp micro DNA kit was used to extract genomic DNA from the cultured CD4+ T cells. The Oncomine TCR Beta libraries from cultured CD4+ T cells were pooled using unique dual indexes and then sequenced on an Illumina iSeq 100. As for the original processing: Non-productive sequences were removed, and CDR3s not starting with C, not ending with F or W, or shorter than 7 amino acids were discarded. The MANAFEST web application identified antigen-specific clonotypes by comparing peptide-stimulated wells against reference wells and other culture wells. For a clone to be called positive, the clone needed an FDR below 0.05, an odds ratio above 5, and a productive frequency above 0.1% in at least two of three replicate wells. Cross-reactive clonotypes were defined as significantly expanded in both SARS-CoV-2 spike wells and at least one common cold coronavirus spike condition. Using R version 3.6.1, CDR3 homology was evaluated through Levenshtein distances (stringdist) along with unrooted phylogenetic trees (ape). TCRdb's own reprocessing of the public reads used fastp at Q25 and MiXCR and kept productive beta chains. Records with the same CDR3 protein are collapsed into one entry carrying the most frequent genes and DNA. For this entry, the V and J calls and clone size follow TCRdb and not the study's own pipeline. Counted in this sample were 6,500 to 8,000 distinct CDR3 sequences; approximately 24% of them appeared once. The biggest ten clones account for more than 8% of the sample.

The germline V gene supplies CDR1 SGHTA and CDR2 FQGTGA. From cysteine to phenylalanine, the CDR3 is 15 amino acids long. Just CDR3 DNA is preserved here, 45 bases in frame from base 1. V lost 4 bases and J lost 4 bases, and the count of bases not matched to a germline gene is 6. Remarks on this clonotype: Its cognate antigen has yet to be identified. Base qualities are not recorded, but no much larger clone differs from it by a single base.

This sequence uses TRBV7-3 and TRBJ2-1; 8 of the junction bases match TRBD1. The TCR originated in a human donor who had recovered from COVID-19. Sequencing was performed on CD4+ T cells from blood, cultured in vitro, taken after SARS-CoV-2 vaccination. The CDR3 region has the sequence CASSSTGGGYNEQFF. The bases are TGTGCCAGCAGCTCAACAGGGGGTGGTTACAATGAGCAGTTCTTC.